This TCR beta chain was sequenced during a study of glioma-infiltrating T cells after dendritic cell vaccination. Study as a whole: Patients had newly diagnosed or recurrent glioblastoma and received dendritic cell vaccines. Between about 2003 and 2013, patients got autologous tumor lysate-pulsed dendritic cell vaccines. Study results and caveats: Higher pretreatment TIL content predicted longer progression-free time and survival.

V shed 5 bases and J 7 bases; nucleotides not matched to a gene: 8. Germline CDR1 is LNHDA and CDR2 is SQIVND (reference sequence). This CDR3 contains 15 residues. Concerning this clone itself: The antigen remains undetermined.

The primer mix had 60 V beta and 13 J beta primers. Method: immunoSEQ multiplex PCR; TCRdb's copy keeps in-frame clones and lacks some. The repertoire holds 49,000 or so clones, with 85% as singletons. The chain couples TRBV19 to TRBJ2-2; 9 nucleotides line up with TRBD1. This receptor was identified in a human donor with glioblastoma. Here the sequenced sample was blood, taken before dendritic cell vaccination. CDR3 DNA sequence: TGTGCCAGTAGTTCTGGGACAGGGATGGTCGGGGAGCTGTTTTTT. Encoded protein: CASSSGTGMVGELFF.